The present T cell receptor beta chain was sequenced within a study of T cells in Graves' hyperthyroidism and ophthalmopathy (dated by TCRdb to the late 2010s). For the study in its entirety: Peripheral blood was collected at initial diagnosis, before any treatment. TCR V-J signatures able to tell the groups apart were searched for in a discovery cohort of 90 to 100 patients, of whom around 43 had Graves' ophthalmopathy and 57 had stable Graves' hyperthyroidism. After sampling, hyperthyroidism patients received methimazole starting at 30 mg daily, and ophthalmopathy patients received high-dose intravenous methylprednisolone. TCR Vbeta CDR3 sequencing of 135 peripheral blood samples (43 ophthalmopathy, under 80 hyperthyroidism and about 17 progressor patients) is reported in the paper. The study also compared thyroid tissue and blood T-cell repertoires from five or six Graves' hyperthyroidism patients. Prospective prediction of ophthalmopathy was tested in an independent validation cohort consisting of under 20 hyperthyroidism patients and more than 15 patients who later progressed to ophthalmopathy. The 100 discovery patients were randomly split 7:3 into training and test sets. On the study overall, not on this receptor specifically: Sample size was not statistically predetermined, and blinding of investigators to group allocation was not performed. In validation, the model predicted progression to ophthalmopathy a median of 6.5 months before onset, with roughly 71% sensitivity and nearly 75% specificity. A model built on a 13 V-J signature distinguished ophthalmopathy from stable hyperthyroidism, reaching about 89% sensitivity and about 81% specificity in cross-validation and 80%/75% in testing. Blood samples also contained most of the expanded thyroid clonotypes (frequency above 0.001), which suggests that blood repertoires may reflect thyroid immune responses.

This clonotype was observed a handful of times. It has no known antigen specificity. Base qualities are not recorded, but no much larger clone differs from it by a single base. TCR beta CDR3 regions were amplified from RNA transcripts. The TCR CDR3 was subjected to a first round of RT-PCR using the HTBI primer set and the Qiagen OneStep RT-PCR kit. Libraries were constructed in a second round of multiplex PCR, after which size selection and purification were carried out. Paired-end sequencing of the libraries was performed with 100 bp reads on an Illumina HiSeq2000. The authors processed their data as follows. Raw data were processed with SOAPnuke, discarding reads with adapters, uncalled bases, mean Phred below 15, or no exact constant-primer or identifier match. COPE v1.2.5 was used to merge high-quality paired reads, and clonotypes were defined as unique nucleotide sequences. MiTCR v1.1 was used to align clonotypes to the IMGT TRBV, TRBD and TRBJ reference segments. Only V-J combinations with frequency above 0.0001, covering 99% to 99.2% of repertoires, were analysed. A TCS score was defined as the ratio of F50 (clonal expansion) to E x V (chaos), with BLOSUM62-based TCRdist applied between CDR3 peptides within each V-J. Welch's t-statistics and random forest reduced 500 to 650 V-J features to under 15, which were used in a naive Bayes classifier (R e1071). TCRdb reprocessing: public reads trimmed at Q25 with fastp, clones called with MiXCR, in-frame beta chains kept. Records with the same CDR3 protein are collapsed into one entry carrying the most frequent genes and DNA. The V and J calls and clone size are TCRdb's, not the authors'. The sample includes a few hundred thousand distinct CDR3 sequences, with more than 20% observed a single time. Around 67% of the sample is in the top ten clones.

A patient counted as having stable Graves' hyperthyroidism if no progression to ophthalmopathy occurred over 18 months of follow-up. The hyperthyroidism patients were between 18 and 65 years old and newly diagnosed, with a disease duration of less than 2 months. Patients with uncontrolled infections, other autoimmune diseases, pregnancy or lactation were excluded. Diagnoses were based on clinical symptoms, serum thyroxine and TRAb, thyroid ultrasound and orbital computed tomography. PBMCs were isolated from more than 8 ml of fresh peripheral blood by Ficoll-Paque density gradient centrifugation. Trizol reagent was used to extract total RNA, and RNA quality was then checked on an Agilent 2100 Bioanalyzer. The junction carries 8 bases between V and J, which are trimmed by 2 bases and 4 bases respectively. The CDR3, cysteine through phenylalanine, is 13 amino acids long. The sequence is cut down to CDR3 DNA, 39 bases in frame from base 1. From the germline V gene, CDR1 is KGHSH and CDR2 is LQKENI.

The chain is made from TRBV18 and TRBJ2-5; TRBD1 might be the D gene, on 5 matching bases. The specimen sequenced was blood. This receptor was obtained from a man aged 45 to 65 with Graves' hyperthyroidism. CDR3 reads: CASSPLRGETQYF. DNA sequence: TGTGCCAGCTCACCATTAAGGGGAGAGACCCAGTACTTC.